Given below is one TCR beta chain in context. From germline, CDR1 is SEHNR and CDR2 FQNEAQ (reference sequence). With V trimmed by 5 bases and J by 7 bases, 5 bases remained unmatched. The CDR3 is 14 amino acids. The repertoire was sequenced with immunoSEQ multiplex PCR; TCRdb's copy has only in-frame clones and lacks some. This table has about 69,000 clones, 75% to 95% appearing once. This sample is drawn from a study of T cell changes during pregnancy in multiple sclerosis. The rearrangement joins TRBV7-9 to TRBJ2-2; 9 nucleotides align to TRBD1. This TCR was recovered from a female donor in good health, enrolled as a control in a pregnancy study. This sample comprised CD4+ T cells from peripheral blood mononuclear cells, obtained in the third trimester of pregnancy. CDR3 in amino acids: CASSPQGAGGELFF. Here the CDR3 DNA reads TGTGCCAGCAGCCCACAGGGGGCTGGCGGGGAGCTGTTTTTT.